The 9 T cell receptor beta chains presented below share a single source sample, sequenced in a study of OX40 agonist ivuxolimab in advanced cancers. TCRdb's table, derived via immunoSEQ multiplex PCR, lists solely in-frame clones and lacks some. The data hold some 98,000 clones, with around 94% observed a single time. The sample consisted of CD4+ or CD8+ T cells sorted from blood, taken in a trial of the OX40 agonist ivuxolimab. All receptors derive from an adult with an advanced solid tumor such as melanoma, head and neck, liver or kidney cancer.

The genes are TRBV6-4 and TRBJ1-6; D is uncertain. Germline-derived CDR1 and CDR2 are MRHNA and SNTAGT. The CDR3 runs to 15 residues. V lost 3 bases and J lost 10, with 16 bases in between. CDR3 sequence: CASSENPGRSSPLHF. CDR3 nucleotide sequence: TGTGCCAGCAGTGAAAACCCCGGGAGATCCTCACCCCTCCACTTT.

V is TRBV5-1 and J is TRBJ1-4, with D uncertain. V was pared by 0 bases and J by 7 bases, with 4 bases between. The CDR3 extends over 12 amino acids. Germline CDR1 reads SGHRS; CDR2 reads YFSETQ. The CDR3 here is CASSLVGEKLFF. Here the CDR3 DNA reads TGCGCCAGCAGCTTGGTTGGTGAAAAACTGTTTTTT.

This chain joins TRBV28 and TRBJ2-1, with a possible D match to TRBD1 (6 bases). Per the germline V gene, CDR1 is MDHEN and CDR2 is SYDVKM. The V gene lost 5 bases and the J gene lost 7 bases, with 18 bases spanning the gap. CDR3 length: 15 residues. CDR3 nucleotide sequence: TGTGCCAGCAGTCGTCTACAGGGTCTAGTGAATGAGCAGTTCTTC. Translated, it gives CASSRLQGLVNEQFF.

This sequence joins TRBV7-2 and TRBJ1-5, with TRBD1 matching over 7 bases. Trimming took 5 bases from V and 0 from J; bases not matched to a gene: 4. CDR1 SGHTA and CDR2 FQGNSA come from the germline V gene. This CDR3 spans 15 amino acids. CDR3 protein: CASSPGGNSNQPQHF. DNA of the CDR3: TGTGCCAGCAGCCCAGGGGGTAATAGCAATCAGCCCCAGCATTTT.

A single count supports this clone. V gene TRBV18 combines with J gene TRBJ2-4; D possibly corresponds to TRBD2 (6 bases). V shed 3 bases and J shed 9 bases, with 9 bases lying between them. The germline V gene has CDR1 KGHSH and CDR2 LQKENI. The CDR3 extends over 12 amino acids. CDR3 amino acids: CASSPAEGIQYF. Written as DNA, the CDR3 is TGTGCCAGCTCACCGGCGGAGGGCATTCAGTACTTC.

This chain connects TRBV2 to TRBJ2-4; 12 bases are shared with TRBD1. Trimming cost V 8 bases and J 8 bases; bases outside gene matches: 7. The germline V gene encodes CDR1 SNHLY and CDR2 FYNNEI. The CDR3 has 14 residues. The CDR3 is CASSPGQGAYIQYF. CDR3 coding DNA: TGTGCCAGCTCACCGGGACAGGGGGCTTACATTCAGTACTTC.

The gene calls are TRBV2 and TRBJ1-2; TRBD1 aligns across 7 bases. The CDR3 totals 14 residues. With 8 bases clipped from V and 3 bases from J, the junction kept 9 bases outside the gene matches. The germline V gene encodes CDR1 SNHLY and CDR2 FYNNEI. The CDR3 DNA is TGTGCCAGCCGCCCCCGGACAGGCGACTATGGCTACACCTTC. Encoded protein: CASRPRTGDYGYTF.

The V call is TRBV6-5, the J call TRBJ1-5; unclear D gene. Germline CDR1 reads MNHEY; CDR2 reads SVGAGI. The CDR3 covers 15 residues. V was pared by 6 bases and J by 2 bases, with 14 bases between. DNA for the CDR3: TGTGCCAGCAGCCAATATGGGCAGGGCAATCAGCCCCAGCATTTT. This translates into CASSQYGQGNQPQHF.

V and J are TRBV6-6 and TRBJ2-1; TRBD2 might be the D (5 bases). The ends were cut back, 3 bases at V and 0 bases at J, with 9 bases in the middle. The CDR3 consists of 15 residues. Germline loops: CDR1 MNHNY, CDR2 SVGAGI (reference sequence). CDR3: CASSYGSSSYNEQFF. The CDR3 nucleotides are TGTGCCAGCAGTTATGGGAGTAGCTCCTACAATGAGCAGTTCTTC.